The sequence of this T cell receptor beta chain was determined in a study of cytomegalovirus exposure and HLA in healthy donors. The CDR3 has 17 residues. Amplification used 60 Vbeta primers and 13 Jbeta primers. Assay used: immunoSEQ multiplex PCR; TCRdb lists only in-frame clones, some missing. The profile shows 100,000 or so clones, 74% of them singletons. The sequenced sample was PBMCs. The TCR sequence derives from a man aged 50-59 years in good health and CMV-seropositive. V gene TRBV21-1 combines with J gene TRBJ2-2; the table's D call, TRBD1, has no DNA check behind it. TRBV21-1 counts as a pseudogene. This CDR3 is CASSPRDRAPNTGELFF. As DNA, the CDR3 is TGTGCCAGCAGCCCCCGGGACAGGGCTCCGAACACCGGGGAGCTGTTTTTT.